Listed here are 13 T cell receptor beta chains from one sample, sequenced in a study of blood T cell repertoires in COVID-19. Using immunoSEQ multiplex PCR, the repertoire was profiled, and TCRdb retains in-frame clones only, with some absent. The sample comprises some 200,000 clones, around 84% of which are singletons, and about 14% rests with the top ten. The sequenced sample consisted of peripheral blood. The receptors here all came from a woman aged 70-85 years with COVID-19, enrolled during active disease.

This clone was picked up a small number of times. This CDR3 is also generated by other DNA sequences in the sample. The CDR3 coding sequence is TGTGCCTGGAGTCGACTAGCGGGATCTACGGAGACCCAGTACTTC. It translates to CAWSRLAGSTETQYF. V usage is TRBV30 and J usage is TRBJ2-5; 11 nucleotides line up with TRBD2. V was clipped by 2 bases and J by 5 bases; unmatched bases: 7. This CDR3 is 15 amino acids long. Germline assignment: CDR1 GTSNPN and CDR2 SVGIG (reference sequence).

In its sample, this clone was seen once. The chain couples TRBV28 to TRBJ1-1; 10 positions match TRBD1. CDR3 size: 17 residues. Germline-derived CDR1 and CDR2 are MDHEN and SYDVKM. After removal of 4 bases from V and 3 bases from J, the junction contained 11 bases not matched to a gene. The CDR3 region is CASSSLPGQGIDTEAFF. CDR3 sequence (DNA): TGTGCCAGCAGTTCATTACCGGGACAGGGGATCGACACTGAAGCTTTCTTT.

The chain combines TRBV6-1 with TRBJ2-7, with unresolved D. The CDR3 runs to 11 residues. The V gene lost 3 bases and the J gene lost 5 bases, with 5 bases spanning the gap. Germline V gives CDR1 MNHNS, CDR2 SASEGT. CDR3 sequence reads: CASSEYNEQYV. The CDR3 nucleotides read TGTGCCAGCAGTGAGTATAACGAGCAGTACGTC.

This chain connects TRBV19 to TRBJ2-4; 8 bases map to TRBD1. The V segment lost 6 bases and the J segment 9 bases; nucleotides outside the gene matches: 10. CDR3 length: 14 residues. In germline, CDR1 is LNHDA, CDR2 SQIVND (reference sequence). This CDR3 is CASSQGQGGGIQYF. The CDR3 coding sequence is TGTGCCAGTAGCCAAGGACAGGGAGGTGGCATTCAGTACTTC.

The chain uses TRBV6-1 and TRBJ1-5; 12 bases fit TRBD1. Unmatched junction bases numbered 9, after V lost 3 bases and J lost 0 bases. The CDR3 extends over 19 amino acids. Germline V lookup: CDR1 MNHNS, CDR2 SASEGT. As DNA, the CDR3 is TGTGCCAGCAGTGATCTTGGGACAGGGGGCGGCCATAGCAATCAGCCCCAGCATTTT. Amino acids: CASSDLGTGGGHSNQPQHF.

V usage is TRBV19 and J usage is TRBJ1-5; D gene ambiguous. Per germline, CDR1 LNHDA and CDR2 SQIVND (reference sequence). Trimming removed 5 bases at V and 5 bases at J, with 7 bases between. This CDR3 comprises 12 residues. CDR3 protein: CASSWQDQPQHF. The CDR3 region has the DNA TGTGCCAGTAGTTGGCAGGATCAGCCCCAGCATTTT.

This clone turned up a few times. The V call is TRBV6-6, the J call TRBJ1-6; weak D call: TRBD1 (5 bases). CDR3 length: 15 amino acids. V gave up 6 bases and J gave up 10 bases, with 19 bases separating them. CDR1 MNHNY and CDR2 SVGAGI come from the germline V gene (reference sequence). CDR3 sequence: CASRDVGQVFSPLHF. The CDR3 DNA follows: TGTGCCAGCAGGGACGTGGGGCAGGTTTTCTCACCCCTCCACTTT.

As DNA, the CDR3 is TGTGCCAGTAGAGAACAGGGCCACGAGCAGTACTTC. It codes for CASREQGHEQYF. V gene TRBV19 combines with J gene TRBJ2-7; D perhaps matches TRBD1 (6 bases). CDR1 and CDR2 (germline): LNHDA, SQIVND (reference sequence). Trimming took 6 bases from V and 5 from J, leaving 11 bases between them. There are 12 residues in the CDR3.

Remarks on this clone: The sample holds other DNA sequences that translate to the same CDR3. This chain joins TRBV19 and TRBJ1-1; a possible D gene is TRBD1 (5 bases). CDR3 length: 11 residues. The germline CDR1 and CDR2 sequences are LNHDA and SQIVND (reference sequence). Trimming stripped 2 bases from V and 7 bases from J, with 5 bases between. CDR3 bases: TGTGCCAGTAGTATAAGGGGTGAAGCTTTCTTT. Protein: CASSIRGEAFF.

The chain recombines TRBV7-2 with TRBJ2-2; D perhaps matches TRBD2 (6 bases). Germline V gene lookup returns CDR1 SGHTA and CDR2 FQGNSA. CDR3 length: 16 residues. Between the trimmed V and J ends, which lost 5 bases and 1 base, there was a span of 14 bases. DNA for the CDR3: TGTGCCAGCAGCCCACTTCCTAGCGAGAACACCGGGGAGCTGTTTTTT. Translated, it gives CASSPLPSENTGELFF.

This chain uses TRBV15 with TRBJ2-1; maybe TRBD1 (6 bases). From germline, CDR1 is LNHNV and CDR2 YYDKDF (reference sequence). Trimming left V 1 base short and J 3 bases short, with 10 bases between. The CDR3 length is 15 residues. This chain's CDR3 is CATSRGGPSYNEQFF. The CDR3, as DNA: TGTGCCACCAGCAGAGGGGGGCCTAGCTACAATGAGCAGTTCTTC.

The chain couples TRBV7-8 to TRBJ2-2; 7 nucleotides line up with TRBD1. J was trimmed by 5 bases and V by 4 bases; bases with no gene match: 1. The CDR3 loop spans 13 amino acids. The germline V gene encodes CDR1 SGHVS and CDR2 FQNEAQ. CDR3 sequence: CASSSRGTGELFF. The CDR3, as DNA: TGTGCCAGCAGCTCCAGGGGGACCGGGGAGCTGTTTTTT.

This sequence joins TRBV28 and TRBJ2-5; no reliable D call. The germline gives CDR1 MDHEN, CDR2 SYDVKM. The V end was cut by 7 bases, the J end by 5 bases, with 17 bases between. This CDR3 is built from 14 residues. This CDR3 is CASKTRTTMETQYF. CDR3 in DNA: TGTGCCAGCAAAACACGAACTACAATGGAGACCCAGTACTTC.